These 20 T cell receptor beta chains were all obtained from the same sample, sequenced in a study of cytomegalovirus exposure and HLA in healthy donors. With 60 Vbeta and 13 Jbeta primers, the PCR was carried out. The data were produced by immunoSEQ multiplex PCR, yet TCRdb's version contains in-frame clones alone and is incomplete. The sample holds 130,000 or so clones, more than 60% seen once. The sequencing sample was made of PBMCs. Receptors originate from a woman aged 18-29 years in good health and CMV-seronegative.

This clone has more than one count but fewer than ten. V gene TRBV6-4 combines with J gene TRBJ2-7; 10 positions agree with TRBD1. CDR3 length equals 14 residues. In germline, CDR1 is MRHNA, CDR2 SNTAGT. V gave up 11 bases and J gave up 4 bases; unmatched junction bases: 11. The CDR3 is CACPPGQGLYEQYF. The CDR3 DNA is TGTGCCTGCCCCCCGGGACAGGGGCTTTACGAGCAGTACTTC.

This clone has a single count. The chain carries TRBV2 and TRBJ2-5; 7 bases align to TRBD1. This CDR3 comprises 13 residues. Unmatched junction bases numbered 6, after V lost 8 bases and J lost 3 bases. Germline V gives CDR1 SNHLY, CDR2 FYNNEI. The CDR3 nucleotides read TGTGCCAGCGAAAGGGACAGTGAAGAGACCCAGTACTTC. Residues: CASERDSEETQYF. Supplemented by reference TRBV2 and TRBJ2-5, the full variable domain reads EPEVTQTPSHQVTQMGQEVILRCVPISNHLYFYWYRQILGQKVEFLVSFYNNEISEKSEIFDDQFSVERPDGSNFTLKIRSTKLEDSAMYFCASERDSEETQYFGPGTRLLVL.

The chain combines TRBV15 with TRBJ2-3, with TRBD2 matching 15 bases. Germline V CDR1 and CDR2: LNHNV, YYDKDF (reference sequence). CDR3 length: 16 amino acids. V trimming: 5 bases; J trimming: 5 bases; junction bases outside the gene matches: 5. CDR3 loop: CATSEGLAGGGDTQYF. The CDR3 nucleotides are TGTGCCACCAGCGAGGGACTAGCGGGAGGAGGAGATACGCAGTATTTT.

The genes are TRBV5-4 and TRBJ2-1; 8 nucleotides match TRBD2. The CDR3 runs to 14 residues. Germline CDR1 is SGHNT and CDR2 is YYREEE (reference sequence). Trimming cost V 1 base and J 6 bases; bases outside gene matches: 3. CDR3 in amino acids: CASSLSGTSNEQFF. The CDR3 nucleotides read TGTGCCAGCAGCTTGAGCGGGACTAGCAATGAGCAGTTCTTC.

This chain connects TRBV5-4 to TRBJ1-3; 9 positions match TRBD1. The CDR3 is 15 residues long. Germline V gene sequence: CDR1 SGHNT, CDR2 YYREEE (reference sequence). J was trimmed by 4 bases and V by 4 bases; bases with no gene match: 6. The CDR3 nucleotides are TGTGCCAGCAGCCAGGGACAGGGCGGCGGAAACACCATATATTTT. Amino acids: CASSQGQGGGNTIYF.

The J gene is TRBJ2-7, the V gene TRBV23-1; the D gene is possibly TRBD2 (6 bases). TRBV23-1 is an ORF; its function is uncertain. V lost 0 bases to trimming and J lost 3 bases, with 15 bases between them. CDR3 length: 16 residues. This chain's CDR3 is CASSQSTGREDYEQYF. In DNA form, the CDR3 reads TGCGCCAGCAGTCAATCTACCGGGCGGGAAGACTACGAGCAGTACTTC.

The CDR3 bases are TGTGCCAGCAACCCAGGGGACAATGAGCAGTTCTTC. Translation: CASNPGDNEQFF. The gene calls are TRBV7-9 and TRBJ2-1, with a possible D match to TRBD1 (6 bases). The CDR3 has 12 amino acids. V lost 7 bases and J 5 bases, leaving 9 bases between the germline ends. CDR1 SEHNR and CDR2 FQNEAQ come from the germline V gene (reference sequence).

CDR3 bases: TGTGCCAGCAGCCCGAATGGAGGAGGGGGCATGATGGCTGAAGCTTTCTTT. Amino acids: CASSPNGGGGMMAEAFF. V is TRBV5-4 and J is TRBJ1-1, with 7 bases identical to TRBD1. Looked up from germline, CDR1 is SGHNT and CDR2 is YYREEE (reference sequence). This CDR3 comprises 17 residues. Trimming took 4 bases from V and 6 from J; bases not matched to a gene: 18.

The DNA for the CDR3 is TGCGCCAGCAGCGGCCCTCTCCTTTTGTATTACGAGCAGTACTTC. Amino acids: CASSGPLLLYYEQYF. The V call is TRBV5-1, the J call TRBJ2-7; D remains unclear. This CDR3 spans 15 amino acids. The germline V gene has CDR1 SGHRS and CDR2 YFSETQ. With 4 bases removed from V and 4 bases from J, the gap between germline ends came to 18 bases.

This clone was seen just once. V usage is TRBV6-1 and J usage is TRBJ1-2; D uncertain. The CDR3 contains 13 residues. Per germline, CDR1 MNHNS and CDR2 SASEGT. The V end was cut by 7 bases, the J end by 4 bases, with 13 bases between. The CDR3: CASTGASVYGYTF. CDR3 sequence (DNA): TGTGCCAGCACGGGTGCCTCCGTCTATGGCTACACCTTC.

The genes are TRBV6-5 and TRBJ2-3; no clear D. The CDR3 is 15 residues long. Germline CDR1 is MNHEY and CDR2 is SVGAGI. Trimming pared 0 bases from V and 3 bases from J, leaving 10 bases between. The CDR3 spells CASSYSESVTDTQYF. The CDR3 nucleotides are TGTGCCAGCAGTTACTCGGAGTCCGTAACAGATACGCAGTATTTT.

V usage is TRBV5-8 and J usage is TRBJ1-5, with 7 bases that match TRBD1. Germline CDR1 and CDR2: SGHTS and YDEGEE. The CDR3 sequence is 16 residues long. V was pared by 4 bases and J by 3 bases, with 10 bases of the junction left unmatched. This chain's CDR3 is CASSPGQYPYNQPQHF. The CDR3 DNA is TGTGCCAGCAGCCCGGGACAGTACCCATACAATCAGCCCCAGCATTTT.

V usage is TRBV29-1 and J usage is TRBJ2-1, with 11 positions matching TRBD2. In germline, CDR1 is SQVTM, CDR2 ANQGSEA. The CDR3 totals 13 residues. V gave up 7 bases and J gave up 10 bases; unmatched junction bases: 9. The CDR3 sequence is CSGQLAGEGEQFF. As DNA, the CDR3 is TGCAGCGGCCAACTAGCGGGAGAAGGCGAGCAGTTCTTC.

Here the CDR3 reads CASRKTGQGEQFF. DNA of the CDR3: TGTGCCAGCAGGAAGACAGGGCAGGGTGAGCAGTTCTTC. V is TRBV25-1 and J is TRBJ2-1; 7 bases fit TRBD1. The CDR3 loop spans 13 amino acids. CDR1 and CDR2 from the germline V gene are MGHDK and SYGVNS. Losses at the gene ends were 6 bases for V and 9 bases for J; bases not matched to a gene: 8. The complete variable domain, with remaining parts taken from reference TRBV25-1 and TRBJ2-1, reads EADIYQTPRYLVIGTGKKITLECSQTMGHDKMYWYQQDPGMELHLIHYSYGVNSTEKGDLSSESTVSRIRTEHFPLTLESARPSHTSQYLCASRKTGQGEQFFGPGTRLTVL.

The chain employs TRBV19 and TRBJ2-7; 10 nucleotides agree with TRBD2. Per germline, CDR1 LNHDA and CDR2 SQIVND (reference sequence). V lost 4 bases and J lost 2; bases outside the gene matches: 5. The CDR3 consists of 15 residues. The DNA of the CDR3 is TGTGCCAGTAGTACGGTAGCGGGAGGTACCTACGAGCAGTACTTC. Its protein product is CASSTVAGGTYEQYF.

Comments on this clone: This same CDR3 is encoded by further DNA sequences in the sample. The chain employs TRBV30 and TRBJ1-2; 9 bases align to TRBD1. Germline loops: CDR1 GTSNPN, CDR2 SVGIG (reference sequence). This CDR3 is built from 13 residues. V shed 3 bases and J 4 bases; nucleotides not matched to a gene: 3. This CDR3 is CAWRTGGTYGYTF. The CDR3 nucleotides read TGTGCCTGGAGGACAGGGGGGACCTATGGCTACACCTTC.

The rearrangement uses TRBV6-6 and TRBJ2-1; TRBD1 aligns across 7 bases. The CDR3 is 16 residues long. V lost 2 bases to trimming and J lost 2 bases; unmatched junction nucleotides: 6. Germline CDR1 reads MNHNY; CDR2 reads SVGAGI (reference sequence). The CDR3 reads CASSYTEQGTYNEQFF. The CDR3 region has the DNA TGTGCCAGCAGTTACACCGAACAGGGGACCTACAATGAGCAGTTCTTC.

This chain links TRBV11-2 with TRBJ2-7; D unclear. Germline CDR1 and CDR2: SGHAT and FQNNGV. Trimming left V 4 bases short and J 9 bases short, with 13 bases between. The CDR3 is 12 residues long. The CDR3 DNA follows: TGTGCCAGCAGCTCGTTAGTGTCTGTGCAGTACTTC. This encodes CASSSLVSVQYF.

The chain uses TRBV2 and TRBJ1-5, with 8 bases fitting TRBD1. Germline trimming cut 8 bases from V and 3 bases from J; bases unmatched to any gene: 9. The CDR3 is made up of 15 amino acids. Germline CDR1 and CDR2: SNHLY and FYNNEI. As DNA, the CDR3 is TGTGCCAGCCAATCGACAGGGGAGTTCAATCAGCCCCAGCATTTT. Translation gives CASQSTGEFNQPQHF.

The V and J genes are TRBV5-4 and TRBJ2-1; TRBD2 agrees at 8 bases. The CDR3 runs to 14 residues. The junction had 7 bases not matched to a gene; V was cut back by 2 bases and J by 9 bases. Germline assignment: CDR1 SGHNT and CDR2 YYREEE (reference sequence). The CDR3 DNA follows: TGTGCCAGCAGCTTTCCGGGACTAGAGGGTGAGCAGTTCTTC. As protein: CASSFPGLEGEQFF.